This is a list of T cell receptor beta chains from one sample in a study of shared clonotypes between healthy human individuals. Libraries were prepared by immunoSEQ multiplex PCR; TCRdb keeps only in-frame clonotypes and omits some of them. Among 1.5 million to 1.9 million clones, approximately 98% were seen once, and the ten largest hold roughly 0.42%. The sequencing sample was made of naive CD4+ T cells sorted from blood. All receptors derive from a man under 40 in good health. The CDR3 runs from the conserved cysteine through the conserved F or W. A row's size may be missing; if present it is once, few, many or a size class.

16 once TRBV5-1 CASSREGQRANEKLFF
12 NA TRBV29-1 CSVDLSTDTQYF
16 NA TRBV9 CASSIHRDEATDTQYF
11 NA TRBV18 CASSRTDTQYF
14 NA TRBV5-1 CASSLGRDQETQYF
13 NA TRBV10-3 CATRTGEWQPQHF
14 NA TRBV9 CASSVTLIYNEQFF
17 NA TRBV7-7 CASSSAVGQVNTGELFF
17 NA TRBV7-9 CASSLTPTGNMNTEAFF
13 NA TRBV6-1 CASSRLRNTEAFF
13 once TRBV10-1 CASSENSPYEQYF
13 NA TRBV10-3 CAIRGDRDTEAFF
15 NA TRBV19 CASSVLAGVYNEQFF
15 NA TRBV6-5 CASSFRETRWNEQFF
13 NA TRBV7-9 CASSLEINQPQHF
12 NA TRBV30 CAYRGRDHEQYF
12 NA TRBV7-2 CASSLASNIQYF
14 NA TRBV5-8 CASSLPGVLYEQYF
18 NA TRBV5-1 CASSLQGAIATSTDTQYF
16 NA TRBV25-1 CASSALTGGFTDTQYF
13 NA TRBV30 CAWSVQLGNTIYF
14 NA TRBV5-1 CASSPWVDTEEQFF
13 NA TRBV11-3 CASSLWAGETQYF
19 NA TRBV14 CASSQDWFPLNANTGELFF
16 NA TRBV18 CASSPYGGLAGGTQYF
14 NA TRBV5-1 CASRRGTGDDGYTF
16 NA TRBV7-9 CASSHRGERDWETQYF
14 NA TRBV5-1 CASSQRPDRETQYF
13 once TRBV18 CATSGTGDTEAFF
15 NA TRBV5-4 CASSLAGQGRYEQYF
14 NA TRBV28 CASSLGGTNEKLFF
15 NA TRBV5-4 CASSLDRDLTDTQYF
15 NA TRBV11-3 CASSLATGDLETQYF
13 NA TRBV19 CASSFPTHQPQHF
16 NA TRBV6-1 CASSASSGAINQPQHF
14 NA TRBV12-5 CASGSGQSNGELFF
16 NA TRBV9 CASSVLSGRAHNEQFF
14 NA TRBV10-1 CASSEGGPAETQYF
11 NA TRBV2 CASSTETEQFF
14 NA TRBV2 CASSDNGKNNEQFF
13 NA TRBV30 CAWSGGVDQPQHF
18 NA TRBV27 CASSLSSVRQLPYNEQFF
15 NA TRBV5-6 CASSWFRTTNEKLFF
13 NA TRBV29-1 CSADRGRLREQFF
18 NA TRBV5-4 CASSLRSGRGSGANVLTF
15 NA TRBV7-2 CASSFSGQTWQPQHF
17 NA TRBV27 CASSFAQGGNSNQPQHF
13 NA TRBV19 CASSFLSAETQYF